Presented here are 25 T cell receptor beta chains from one specimen sequenced in a study of CD8+ T cells in alopecia areata. As the sequencing template, cDNA was produced by extracting RNA and reverse transcribing it. Clones were read by immunoSEQ multiplex PCR, and TCRdb kept only the in-frame ones, dropping some. The table has about 76,000 clones, around two thirds seen once; the top ten hold around 20%. Stated treatment: oral pan-JAK inhibitor, 5-10 mg twice daily. Sequenced material: CD8+ T cells sorted from blood, taken at week 24, from a patient treated with tofacitinib. Receptors originate from a human donor with alopecia areata.

The chain recombines TRBV4-3 with TRBJ2-7; D remains unclear. V lost 1 base, J lost 5 bases, and 15 bases lay in between. Germline V gives CDR1 LGHNA, CDR2 YSLEER. The CDR3 consists of 15 residues. The chain's CDR3 is CASSQAVYERNEQYF. For the CDR3, the DNA is TGCGCCAGCAGCCAAGCCGTATATGAAAGAAACGAGCAGTACTTC.

The chain uses TRBV7-9 and TRBJ1-1; 9 bases match TRBD1. This CDR3 has 16 amino acids. In germline, CDR1 is SEHNR, CDR2 FQNEAQ (reference sequence). The ends lost 5 bases at V and 5 bases at J; junction bases unmatched: 12. The CDR3 DNA follows: TGTGCCAGCAGCCACAGGAGCGACAGGGGGGGAACTGAAGCTTTCTTT. It is translated as CASSHRSDRGGTEAFF.

CDR3 amino acids: CASSHGRLEQYF. CDR3 sequence (DNA): TGTGCCAGCAGCCACGGGCGTCTCGAGCAGTACTTC. This chain joins TRBV6-6 and TRBJ2-7; D is uncertain. Deletions cut 6 bases from V and 6 bases from J, with 12 bases between. This CDR3 is built from 12 residues. In germline, CDR1 is MNHNY, CDR2 SVGAGI (reference sequence).

For this clone: One base away lies a much larger clone, so this may be a sequencing read error. The genes are TRBV27 and TRBJ2-1; D is possibly TRBD1 or TRBD2 (5 bases each). V was pared by 5 bases and J by 13 bases, with 21 bases between. Germline CDR1 reads MNHEY; CDR2 reads SMNVEV (reference sequence). There are 14 residues in the CDR3. The CDR3 spells CASSPRTIGGDQFF. The CDR3 nucleotides are TGTGCCAGCAGTCCAAGGACAATAGGAGGTGATCAGTTCTTC.

This clone was seen a handful of times. V usage is TRBV27 and J usage is TRBJ1-1; no reliable D call. The germline V and J ends were trimmed by 3 bases and 2 bases, with 10 bases remaining between them. This CDR3 is built from 14 residues. Germline CDR1 is MNHEY and CDR2 is SMNVEV (reference sequence). The CDR3 protein is CASSFWGTNTEAFF. The CDR3 bases are TGTGCCAGCAGTTTCTGGGGTACAAACACTGAAGCTTTCTTT.

The J gene is TRBJ2-7, the V gene TRBV2; 9 positions match TRBD2. The CDR3 runs 15 residues. CDR1 is SNHLY, CDR2 FYNNEI, per germline. The J segment lost 2 bases and the V segment lost 2 bases, leaving 4 bases of the junction unmatched. As DNA, the CDR3 is TGTGCCAGCAGTGAAAGGGCGGGAGGGCCCTACGAGCAGTACTTC. It yields the protein CASSERAGGPYEQYF.

J is TRBJ1-1 and V is TRBV19; D is perhaps TRBD1 (6 bases). V lost 5 bases and J 1 base, leaving 8 bases between the germline ends. Germline CDR1 LNHDA, CDR2 SQIVND (reference sequence). CDR3 size: 13 residues. The CDR3 DNA reads TGTGCCAGTAGTCCCAGGGGGAACACTGAAGCTTTCTTT. Translated: CASSPRGNTEAFF.

This chain uses TRBV19 with TRBJ1-5, with D hard to call. The CDR3 runs to 16 residues. Germline V lookup: CDR1 LNHDA, CDR2 SQIVND (reference sequence). Between the trimmed V and J ends, which lost 7 bases and 4 bases, there was a span of 20 bases. For the CDR3, the DNA is TGTGCCAGTACCTATGCGGCAGCAGTGAAAAATCAGCCCCAGCATTTT. Translation gives CASTYAAAVKNQPQHF.

The chain joins TRBV4-3 to TRBJ1-6; perhaps TRBD1 as D (5 bases). V was cut by 1 base and J by 7 bases, with 11 bases left in between. CDR1 is LGHNA, CDR2 YSLEER, per germline. The CDR3 contains 15 residues. The CDR3 sequence: CASSQARGWNSPLHF. In DNA, the CDR3 is TGCGCCAGCAGCCAAGCGAGGGGATGGAATTCACCCCTCCACTTT.

The chain uses TRBV6-6 and TRBJ2-5; TRBD2 agrees at 12 bases. In germline, CDR1 is MNHNY, CDR2 SVGAGI (reference sequence). V lost 4 bases and J lost 1; bases outside the gene matches: 4. This CDR3 region has 16 residues. The CDR3 DNA sequence: TGTGCCAGCAGTTCCCTAGCGGGGGGGGGCCAAGAGACCCAGTACTTC. Translated, it gives CASSSLAGGGQETQYF.

The rearrangement links TRBV7-9 to TRBJ2-7, with a tentative D call TRBD2 (5 bases). CDR1 and CDR2 from the germline V gene are SEHNR and FQNEAQ (reference sequence). This CDR3 is 14 amino acids long. The V end was cut by 0 bases, the J end by 3 bases, with 9 bases between. The CDR3 DNA is TGTGCCAGCAGCTTAGCGCGAGGGTTCTACGAGCAGTACTTC. Translating gives CASSLARGFYEQYF.

The genes are TRBV4-2 and TRBJ2-3; 9 positions agree with TRBD2. V was clipped by 3 bases and J by 2 bases; unmatched bases: 6. This CDR3 spans 16 amino acids. Germline CDR1 is LGHNA and CDR2 is YNFKEQ. This chain's CDR3 is CASSQGSGGATDTQYF. DNA of the CDR3: TGTGCCAGCAGCCAGGGTAGCGGGGGAGCCACAGATACGCAGTATTTT.

The chain couples TRBV7-8 to TRBJ2-1, with a weak D call TRBD1 (5 bases). CDR1 and CDR2 (germline): SGHVS, FQNEAQ. The CDR3 covers 15 residues. V was shortened by 6 bases and J by 3 bases, with 15 bases between the two germline ends. In DNA form, the CDR3 reads TGTGCCAGCAGTAAGGGGCCCCCGGGCTACAATGAGCAGTTCTTC. Encoded protein: CASSKGPPGYNEQFF. The whole variable domain, filled in from reference TRBV7-8 and TRBJ2-1, reads GAGVSQSPRYKVAKRGQDVALRCDPISGHVSLFWYQQALGQGPEFLTYFQNEAQLDKSGLPSDRFFAERPEGSVSTLKIQRTQQEDSAVYLCASSKGPPGYNEQFFGPGTRLTVL.

The CDR3 here is CASRLLAGTEQYF. The CDR3 bases are TGTGCCAGCCGACTACTAGCGGGAACTGAGCAGTACTTC. This chain joins TRBV7-2 and TRBJ2-7, with 10 bases aligning to TRBD2. The germline V gene has CDR1 SGHTA and CDR2 FQGNSA. There are 13 residues in the CDR3. Trimming at V came to 8 bases and at J to 7 bases, leaving 8 bases not matched to a gene.

This clone was counted only a few times. The chain has TRBV5-6 and TRBJ2-5; TRBD2 matches at 12 bases. Unmatched junction bases numbered 9, after V lost 0 bases and J lost 9 bases. Germline loops: CDR1 SGHDT, CDR2 YYEEEE. CDR3 length equals 16 residues. This CDR3 reads CASSLERLAGVGPQYF. The CDR3 bases are TGTGCCAGCAGCTTGGAACGACTAGCGGGAGTCGGGCCCCAGTACTTC. The full variable domain, its missing parts supplied by reference TRBV5-6 and TRBJ2-5, is DAGVTQSPTHLIKTRGQQVTLRCSPKSGHDTVSWYQQALGQGPQFIFQYYEEEERQRGNFPDRFSGHQFPNYSSELNVNALLLGDSALYLCASSLERLAGVGPQYFGPGTRLLVL.

This clone rates as large (0.1 to 1%). The rearrangement links TRBV4-2 to TRBJ2-1; D gene uncertain. Germline V gene data show CDR1 as LGHNA and CDR2 as YNFKEQ. The CDR3 runs 15 residues. Trimming took off 1 base at V and 6 bases at J, with 13 bases between the two ends. CDR3 loop: CASSQVRVEPNEQFF. DNA of the CDR3: TGTGCCAGCAGCCAAGTGAGAGTAGAGCCCAATGAGCAGTTCTTC.

V and J are TRBV9 and TRBJ2-5; 10 bases match TRBD1. Losses at the gene ends were 4 bases for V and 0 bases for J; bases not matched to a gene: 3. CDR1 is SGDLS, CDR2 YYNGEE, per germline. The CDR3 runs 15 residues. The DNA for the CDR3 is TGTGCCAGCAGCCAGGACAGGGGGTACCAAGAGACCCAGTACTTC. This translates into CASSQDRGYQETQYF.

The rearrangement uses TRBV9 and TRBJ2-1; no clear D gene. CDR1 and CDR2 from the germline V gene are SGDLS and YYNGEE. V was cut by 4 bases and J by 0 bases, with 17 bases left in between. CDR3 length equals 17 residues. The CDR3 DNA is TGTGCCAGCAGCATCAGGAGAGAAGCCCGCTCCTACAATGAGCAGTTCTTC. As protein: CASSIRREARSYNEQFF.

DNA of the CDR3: TGTGCCAGCGGAGAGGGACAGGCTAGGAGTCAGCCCCAGCATTTT. Translating it yields CASGEGQARSQPQHF. The chain joins TRBV2 to TRBJ1-5, with 8 bases aligning to TRBD1. Germline lookup yields CDR1 SNHLY and CDR2 FYNNEI. The V segment lost 8 bases and the J segment 6 bases; nucleotides outside the gene matches: 12. The CDR3 loop spans 15 amino acids. Based on the CDR3 plus reference TRBV2 and TRBJ1-5, the full variable domain is EPEVTQTPSHQVTQMGQEVILRCVPISNHLYFYWYRQILGQKVEFLVSFYNNEISEKSEIFDDQFSVERPDGSNFTLKIRSTKLEDSAMYFCASGEGQARSQPQHFGDGTRLSIL.

The chain employs TRBV30 and TRBJ2-7; the match to TRBD1 covers 9 bases. The germline gives CDR1 GTSNPN, CDR2 SVGIG (reference sequence). J was trimmed by 7 bases and V by 2 bases; bases with no gene match: 12. CDR3 length: 15 residues. In nucleotides, the CDR3 is TGTGCCTGGAGTCAACCGGGACAGGGAGGAAAGGAGCAGTACTTC. This translates into CAWSQPGQGGKEQYF.

This clone was observed once. This chain uses TRBV30 with TRBJ2-3; 14 nucleotides agree with TRBD2. In germline, CDR1 is GTSNPN, CDR2 SVGIG (reference sequence). The CDR3 sequence is 18 residues long. V lost 2 bases to trimming and J lost 4 bases; unmatched junction nucleotides: 11. CDR3: CAWSTGTSGSRFSDTQYF. For the CDR3, the DNA is TGTGCCTGGAGTACCGGGACTAGCGGGAGTAGGTTTTCAGATACGCAGTATTTT.

This clone was recorded once. The chain carries TRBV2 and TRBJ2-5; 9 nucleotides agree with TRBD2. J was trimmed by 7 bases and V by 7 bases; bases with no gene match: 13. CDR3 length: 15 residues. CDR1 and CDR2 from the germline V gene are SNHLY and FYNNEI. CDR3 protein: CASMLRGGSAGTQYF. The CDR3 region has the DNA TGTGCCAGCATGTTGCGGGGGGGCTCCGCGGGGACCCAGTACTTC.

This clone was counted between two and nine times. CDR3 sequence (DNA): TGTGCCAGTAGTATGAATATCAGGGACGAGCAGTACTTC. It is translated as CASSMNIRDEQYF. The rearrangement joins TRBV19 to TRBJ2-7; D is possibly TRBD1 (5 bases). Germline V gene sequence: CDR1 LNHDA, CDR2 SQIVND (reference sequence). V lost 3 bases, J lost 5 bases, and 11 bases lay in between. The CDR3 covers 13 residues.

This sequence joins TRBV4-1 and TRBJ1-1; D might be TRBD1 (5 bases). CDR1 is MGHRA, CDR2 YSYEKL, per germline. The CDR3 consists of 14 residues. The V end was cut by 5 bases, the J end by 4 bases, with 14 bases between. CDR3 residues: CASSTDAGGTEAFF. The CDR3 bases are TGCGCCAGCAGCACCGACGCGGGGGGCACTGAAGCTTTCTTT.

CDR3 loop: CASSESEGTTFYGYTF. The CDR3 DNA is TGTGCCAGCAGTGAATCCGAGGGAACCACATTCTATGGCTACACCTTC. V and J are TRBV25-1 and TRBJ1-2; the D is unclear. The length of the CDR3 is 16 residues. Germline values: CDR1 MGHDK, CDR2 SYGVNS. V was cut by 1 base and J by 4 bases, with 16 bases left in between.